One sample yielded the 25 T cell receptor beta chains listed below, sequenced in a study of cytomegalovirus exposure and HLA in healthy donors. The protocol was immunoSEQ multiplex PCR, while the TCRdb copy is restricted to in-frame clones and leaves out a portion. The sample records 130,000 or so clones, approximately 90% being singletons. The sample consisted of PBMCs. The source of these receptors is a woman aged 25 to 39 in good health and CMV-seropositive.

V gene TRBV28 combines with J gene TRBJ2-5, with 13 bases aligning to TRBD2. Germline assignment: CDR1 MDHEN and CDR2 SYDVKM. V lost 5 bases, J lost 2 bases, and 11 bases stayed unmatched. This CDR3 has 18 amino acids. The CDR3 sequence is CASSLDRGLAGVQETQYF. DNA of the CDR3: TGTGCCAGCAGTCTTGACCGCGGACTAGCGGGGGTTCAAGAGACCCAGTACTTC.

The chain employs TRBV5-1 and TRBJ2-2; TRBD2 is a possible D gene (6 bases). Trimming cost V 5 bases and J 4 bases, with 21 bases left between them. CDR1 and CDR2 from the germline V gene are SGHRS and YFSETQ. The CDR3 contains 17 residues. CDR3 bases: TGCGCCAGCAGGCCGTTCCGGGACTCACAGTTCACCGGGGAGCTGTTTTTT. Amino acids: CASRPFRDSQFTGELFF.

In its sample, this clone was seen a few times. The chain links TRBV15 to TRBJ1-4, with 11 positions matching TRBD1. V lost 3 bases and J lost 7; bases outside the gene matches: 1. The CDR3 contains 14 residues. From germline, CDR1 is LNHNV and CDR2 YYDKDF (reference sequence). CDR3 sequence reads: CATSSGTGGEKLFF. The DNA for the CDR3 is TGTGCCACCAGCAGTGGGACAGGGGGTGAAAAACTGTTTTTT.

The CDR3 loop is CASSLRGLNEKLFF. CDR3 sequence (DNA): TGTGCCAGCAGCCTACGGGGTCTTAATGAAAAACTGTTTTTT. This rearrangement joins TRBV28 to TRBJ1-4; D uncertain. Germline lookup yields CDR1 MDHEN and CDR2 SYDVKM. With 6 bases removed from V and 4 bases from J, the gap between germline ends came to 12 bases. CDR3 size: 14 residues.

V and J are TRBV11-2 and TRBJ2-2, with D perhaps matching TRBD1 (6 bases). From germline, CDR1 is SGHAT and CDR2 FQNNGV. This CDR3 is 15 amino acids long. Trimming stripped 3 bases from V and 9 bases from J, with 17 bases between. CDR3 residues: CASSFRQGFFRELFF. Written as DNA, the CDR3 is TGTGCCAGCAGCTTCAGGCAGGGGTTTTTTCGGGAGCTGTTTTTT.

The V and J genes are TRBV29-1 and TRBJ2-2; D might be TRBD2 (5 bases). Per germline, CDR1 SQVTM and CDR2 ANQGSEA. The CDR3 extends over 12 amino acids. V gave up 6 bases and J gave up 4 bases, with 9 bases separating them. CDR3 coding DNA: TGCAGCGTGCGGGCAGCCACCGGGGAGCTGTTTTTT. Protein sequence: CSVRAATGELFF.

V usage is TRBV28 and J usage is TRBJ2-7; 8 bases are a match to TRBD2. The germline V gene has CDR1 MDHEN and CDR2 SYDVKM. The CDR3 totals 14 residues. The trim removed 6 bases at V and 2 bases at J, leaving 6 bases unmatched. In DNA, the CDR3 is TGTGCCAGCAGCTCGGGGGGGGGCGCCTACGAGCAGTACTTC. It specifies CASSSGGGAYEQYF. Full variable domain (remainder filled in from reference TRBV28 and TRBJ2-7): DVKVTQSSRYLVKRTGEKVFLECVQDMDHENMFWYRQDPGLGLRLIYFSYDVKMKEKGDIPEGYSVSREKKERFSLILESASTNQTSMYLCASSSGGGAYEQYFGPGTRLTVT.

V gene TRBV5-4 combines with J gene TRBJ1-1; the match to TRBD1 covers 7 bases. Trimming at V came to 5 bases and at J to 2 bases, leaving 9 bases not matched to a gene. The CDR3 covers 15 residues. Germline V gene lookup returns CDR1 SGHNT and CDR2 YYREEE (reference sequence). For the CDR3, the DNA is TGTGCCAGCAGTCACCCGGGACAGATTAACACTGAAGCTTTCTTT. Amino acids: CASSHPGQINTEAFF.

This clone was counted a single time. The genes are TRBV4-1 and TRBJ1-4; tentatively, D is TRBD1 (5 bases). Between the trimmed V and J ends, which lost 2 bases and 0 bases, there was a span of 7 bases. The CDR3 sequence is 15 residues long. Germline CDR1 MGHRA, CDR2 YSYEKL. DNA of the CDR3: TGCGCCAGCAGCCAAATGACAGCAACTAATGAAAAACTGTTTTTT. It yields the protein CASSQMTATNEKLFF.

This clone has only one observation. The chain recombines TRBV28 with TRBJ2-7, with D possibly matching TRBD1 (6 bases). This CDR3 has 15 residues. Trimming left V 4 bases short and J 6 bases short, with 19 bases between. Germline values: CDR1 MDHEN, CDR2 SYDVKM. CDR3 sequence reads: CASSSTGQPVGEQYF. For the CDR3, the DNA is TGTGCCAGCAGTTCTACAGGACAGCCCGTTGGCGAGCAGTACTTC.

The rearrangement uses TRBV11-2 and TRBJ2-5; D is undetermined. V was trimmed by 7 bases and J by 5 bases, leaving 14 bases between them. The CDR3 loop spans 13 amino acids. Germline CDR1 SGHAT, CDR2 FQNNGV. Here the CDR3 reads CASKARSGETQYF. The CDR3 DNA is TGTGCCAGCAAGGCAAGGTCCGGGGAGACCCAGTACTTC.

J is TRBJ2-7 and V is TRBV5-5; the D is unclear. The CDR3 totals 13 residues. CDR1 SGHKS and CDR2 YYEKEE come from the germline V gene (reference sequence). Between the trimmed V and J ends, which lost 2 bases and 3 bases, there was a span of 9 bases. The CDR3, as DNA: TGTGCCAGCAGCTTTGCGCCTGACTACGAGCAGTACTTC. It encodes CASSFAPDYEQYF.

The CDR3 nucleotides read TGCGCCAGCAGCTTGGCCGGGGGGACCGGGGAGCTGTTTTTT. Protein sequence: CASSLAGGTGELFF. The chain has TRBV5-1 and TRBJ2-2; 7 bases agree with TRBD2. With 0 bases clipped from V and 5 bases from J, the junction kept 1 base outside the gene matches. The CDR3 consists of 14 residues. Germline CDR1 SGHRS, CDR2 YFSETQ.

Only a few counts were recorded for this clone. This chain uses TRBV4-1 with TRBJ1-5; D call uncertain. From germline, CDR1 is MGHRA and CDR2 YSYEKL. The CDR3 length is 14 residues. V was shortened by 1 base and J by 4 bases, with 8 bases between the two germline ends. CDR3 coding DNA: TGCGCCAGCAGCCAAGTCGCAGGAAATCAGCCCCAGCATTTT. Its translation: CASSQVAGNQPQHF.

The chain couples TRBV2 to TRBJ2-3; TRBD2 matches 10 bases. With 4 bases clipped from V and 5 bases from J, the junction kept 3 bases outside the gene matches. CDR3 length: 14 amino acids. From germline, CDR1 is SNHLY and CDR2 FYNNEI. The CDR3 sequence: CASSAGLARDTQYF. The CDR3 coding sequence is TGTGCCAGCAGTGCGGGACTAGCGAGAGATACGCAGTATTTT.

The chain carries TRBV2 and TRBJ2-5; 9 bases agree with TRBD1. Germline trimming cut 8 bases from V and 2 bases from J; bases unmatched to any gene: 3. Germline V gene sequence: CDR1 SNHLY, CDR2 FYNNEI. The CDR3 runs to 13 residues. The CDR3 sequence is CASSGQGQETQYF. The CDR3 DNA follows: TGTGCCAGCTCTGGACAGGGGCAAGAGACCCAGTACTTC.

The V call is TRBV7-3, the J call TRBJ2-1; TRBD2 matches at 7 bases. This CDR3 has 14 residues. Trimming removed 2 bases from V and 8 bases from J; junction bases left unmatched: 6. CDR1 and CDR2 from the germline V gene are SGHTA and FQGTGA. CDR3 DNA sequence: TGTGCCAGCAGCTTAGAGGCGGGAGCCCATGAGCAGTTCTTC. Its protein is CASSLEAGAHEQFF.

The chain combines TRBV18 with TRBJ2-7; weak D call: TRBD1 (5 bases). V was shortened by 3 bases and J by 5 bases, with 5 bases between the two germline ends. This CDR3 region has 11 residues. CDR1 and CDR2 (germline): KGHSH, LQKENI. This CDR3 is CASSPRDEQYF. As DNA, the CDR3 is TGTGCCAGCTCACCCAGGGACGAGCAGTACTTC.

The chain is built from TRBV5-4 and TRBJ2-5; TRBD2 matches 12 bases. The CDR3 spans 15 residues. From germline, CDR1 is SGHNT and CDR2 YYREEE (reference sequence). The junction had 2 bases not matched to a gene; V was cut back by 0 bases and J by 5 bases. Written as DNA, the CDR3 is TGTGCCAGCAGCTTGGCTAGCGGGGGGGGCGAGACCCAGTACTTC. It translates to CASSLASGGGETQYF. Full variable domain (missing parts from reference TRBV5-4 and TRBJ2-5): ETGVTQSPTHLIKTRGQQVTLRCSSQSGHNTVSWYQQALGQGPQFIFQYYREEENGRGNFPPRFSGLQFPNYSSELNVNALELDDSALYLCASSLASGGGETQYFGPGTRLLVL.

CDR3 in amino acids: CASSPQHQAEQYF. DNA of the CDR3: TGTGCCAGCAGCCCCCAGCACCAGGCCGAGCAGTACTTC. V is TRBV7-2 and J is TRBJ2-7; D remains unclear. This CDR3 comprises 13 residues. Germline V gene lookup returns CDR1 SGHTA and CDR2 FQGNSA. Trimming stripped 5 bases from V and 6 bases from J, with 14 bases between.

The rearrangement joins TRBV7-3 to TRBJ2-1, with D perhaps matching TRBD1 (5 bases). CDR3 length equals 15 residues. The V gene lost 3 bases and the J gene lost 3 bases, with 12 bases spanning the gap. From germline, CDR1 is SGHTA and CDR2 FQGTGA. The CDR3 loop reads CASSLQGMVYNEQFF. CDR3 bases: TGTGCCAGCAGCTTGCAGGGTATGGTCTACAATGAGCAGTTCTTC.

As for this clone: Other DNA sequences in the same sample also yield this CDR3. This rearrangement joins TRBV6-4 to TRBJ2-1; TRBD1 matches 11 bases. Germline V CDR1 and CDR2: MRHNA, SNTAGT. The junction had 4 bases not matched to a gene; V was cut back by 6 bases and J by 6 bases. The CDR3 runs 14 residues. CDR3 residues: CASSDGTGGNEQFF. The CDR3 DNA reads TGTGCCAGCAGCGACGGGACAGGGGGCAATGAGCAGTTCTTC.

This rearrangement joins TRBV10-1 to TRBJ2-3, with TRBD1 matching 10 bases. In germline, CDR1 is WNHNN, CDR2 SYGVQD (reference sequence). Unmatched junction bases numbered 4, after V lost 10 bases and J lost 3 bases. The CDR3 length is 13 residues. In DNA form, the CDR3 reads TGCGCCATTCGGACAGGGGGGACAGATACGCAGTATTTT. Protein: CAIRTGGTDTQYF.

The rearrangement links TRBV21-1 to TRBJ1-2. TRBV21-1 is marked as a pseudogene. The CDR3 loop spans 15 amino acids. CDR3 residues: CASSKERQSDYGYTF. In DNA, the CDR3 is TGTGCCAGCAGCAAAGAGAGGCAATCCGACTATGGCTACACCTTC.

This chain uses TRBV6-1 with TRBJ1-2, with TRBD1 matching 8 bases. Per the germline V gene, CDR1 is MNHNS and CDR2 is SASEGT. V lost 6 bases, J lost 3 bases, and 6 bases stayed unmatched. This CDR3 has 14 amino acids. For the CDR3, the DNA is TGTGCCAGCAGGCAGGACAGGGTGGACTATGGCTACACCTTC. It translates to CASRQDRVDYGYTF.